The 22 T cell receptor beta chains below come from one sample, sequenced in a study of patients and donors after allogeneic stem cell transplantation. TCRdb reanalysed the RT-PCR reads using MiXCR and keeps one entry per CDR3 protein. This table holds approximately 99,000 distinct CDR3 sequences, 35% found once. What was sequenced was blood, either unsorted or a sorted T cell fraction (not recorded which). These receptors all come from a human donor who was either an allogeneic HSCT recipient or a stem cell or donor lymphocyte infusion donor (not recorded which). It is not recorded whose cells these are; they may come from a transplant donor.

This chain uses TRBV7-2 with TRBJ2-1; D unresolved. The germline V gene has CDR1 SGHTA and CDR2 FQGNSA. CDR3 size: 13 residues. V was cut by 4 bases and J by 9 bases, with 13 bases left in between. The CDR3 DNA sequence: TGTGCCAGCAGCTCCAAAGGCGTTGGTGAGCAGTTCTTC. As protein: CASSSKGVGEQFF.

The chain combines TRBV12-3 or TRBV12-4 with TRBJ2-3; TRBD2 might be the D (6 bases). The CDR3 is made up of 15 amino acids. V lost 6 bases to trimming and J lost 4 bases, with 17 bases between them. In DNA, the CDR3 is TGTGCCAGCAGCCTAGGAGGGTTTCGTGCAGATACGCAGTATTTT. This sequence encodes CASSLGGFRADTQYF.

This clonotype was picked up one time. The chain carries TRBV20-1 and TRBJ2-7; possibly TRBD1 for D (5 bases). Between the trimmed V and J ends, which lost 6 bases and 2 bases, there was a span of 20 bases. Germline CDR1 is DFQATT and CDR2 is SNEGSKA (reference sequence). This CDR3 has 15 amino acids. The CDR3 nucleotides read TGCAGTGCCCCTCCTCTGGGGCCTATCCCCTACGAGCAGTACTTC. It encodes CSAPPLGPIPYEQYF.

This clonotype was observed a few times. The chain recombines TRBV18 with TRBJ2-7; unclear D gene. Germline V gene lookup returns CDR1 KGHSH and CDR2 LQKENI. CDR3 size: 14 residues. V was clipped by 0 bases and J by 4 bases, with 10 bases between them. CDR3 nucleotides: TGTGCCAGCTCACCACCGGAAAGTCGGTACGAGCAGTACTTC. This encodes CASSPPESRYEQYF.

The chain recombines TRBV6-4 with TRBJ1-2, with 10 positions matching TRBD1. This CDR3 comprises 15 residues. After removal of 4 bases from V and 8 bases from J, the junction contained 10 bases not matched to a gene. The germline V gene has CDR1 MRHNA and CDR2 SNTAGT. The CDR3 bases are TGTGCCAGCAGTGCTTCTGGGACAGGGGCCTCCGGCTACACCTTC. It yields the protein CASSASGTGASGYTF.

This clonotype has more than one count but fewer than ten. V gene TRBV4-2 combines with J gene TRBJ1-1; tentatively, D is TRBD1 (5 bases). Trimming took 2 bases from V and 2 from J, leaving 15 bases between them. CDR1 is LGHNA, CDR2 YNFKEQ, per germline. The CDR3 is made up of 16 amino acids. The chain's CDR3 is CASSQLFRERNTEAFF. The CDR3 nucleotides are TGTGCCAGCAGCCAACTATTCAGGGAACGAAACACTGAAGCTTTCTTT.

The V call is TRBV12-3 or TRBV12-4, the J call TRBJ2-3; 7 bases match TRBD1. V was clipped by 7 bases and J by 0 bases; unmatched bases: 4. This CDR3 has 14 amino acids. The chain's CDR3 is CASNRDRSTDTQYF. The CDR3 region has the DNA TGTGCCAGCAACCGGGACAGAAGCACAGATACGCAGTATTTT.

This clonotype turned up a few times. The V and J genes are TRBV5-1 and TRBJ2-3, with TRBD2 matching 9 bases. The V gene end was trimmed by 3 bases and the J gene end by 2 bases; junction bases not matched to a gene: 7. Germline V gives CDR1 SGHRS, CDR2 YFSETQ. The CDR3 is 16 residues long. The chain's CDR3 is CASSWWASGDTDTQYF. In DNA form, the CDR3 reads TGCGCCAGCAGCTGGTGGGCTAGCGGGGACACAGATACGCAGTATTTT.

CDR3: CASSFVIRVQGALSSYEQYF. CDR3 sequence (DNA): TGTGCCAGCAGTTTTGTGATTCGGGTACAGGGGGCATTGAGCTCCTACGAGCAGTACTTC. The chain employs TRBV12-3 or TRBV12-4 and TRBJ2-7; 9 nucleotides line up with TRBD1. There are 20 residues in the CDR3. The V gene end was trimmed by 3 bases and the J gene end by 0 bases; junction bases not matched to a gene: 18.

This clonotype was recorded a few times. The chain combines TRBV20-1 with TRBJ1-1; D is possibly TRBD1 (6 bases). Germline assignment: CDR1 DFQATT and CDR2 SNEGSKA (reference sequence). This CDR3 has 14 amino acids. V lost 0 bases and J 3 bases, leaving 11 bases between the germline ends. The CDR3 is CSARDPQGHTEAFF. CDR3 in DNA: TGCAGTGCTAGAGATCCCCAGGGGCACACTGAAGCTTTCTTT.

The chain employs TRBV7-9 and TRBJ2-7, with D uncertain. Germline lookup yields CDR1 SEHNR and CDR2 FQNEAQ (reference sequence). V was pared by 3 bases and J by 0 bases, with 9 bases between. The CDR3 sequence is 14 residues long. The CDR3: CASSFSESSYEQYF. Written as DNA, the CDR3 is TGTGCCAGCAGCTTTTCAGAGAGCTCCTACGAGCAGTACTTC.

In DNA, the CDR3 is TGTGCCAGCAGCTTGACGGCACCCAGCTCCTATAATTCACCCCTCCACTTT. Its translation is CASSLTAPSSYNSPLHF. The chain recombines TRBV5-5 with TRBJ1-6; D remains ambiguous. Germline V gene lookup returns CDR1 SGHKS and CDR2 YYEKEE (reference sequence). Deletions cut 1 base from V and 0 bases from J, with 11 bases between. The CDR3 is 17 amino acids.

This clonotype was recorded many times. The V and J genes are TRBV29-1 and TRBJ1-1; D unresolved. Trimming left V 6 bases short and J 0 bases short, with 11 bases between. The CDR3 runs to 13 residues. CDR1 is SQVTM, CDR2 ANQGSEA, per germline. For the CDR3, the DNA is TGCAGCGTCGAGCTGAGCGTGAACACTGAAGCTTTCTTT. It codes for CSVELSVNTEAFF.

The chain joins TRBV5-1 to TRBJ2-2; 8 nucleotides agree with TRBD1. The CDR3 spans 13 residues. The J segment lost 6 bases and the V segment lost 4 bases, leaving 2 bases of the junction unmatched. The germline gives CDR1 SGHRS, CDR2 YFSETQ. CDR3 nucleotides: TGCGCCAGCAGCCTGACAGGGGCCGGGGAGCTGTTTTTT. This translates into CASSLTGAGELFF. The whole variable domain, remainder taken from reference TRBV5-1 and TRBJ2-2, is KAGVTQTPRYLIKTRGQQVTLSCSPISGHRSVSWYQQTPGQGLQFLFEYFSETQRNKGNFPGRFSGRQFSNSRSEMNVSTLELGDSALYLCASSLTGAGELFFGEGSRLTVL.

This clonotype turned up a few times. This sequence joins TRBV12-3 or TRBV12-4 and TRBJ2-7, with a possible D match to TRBD1 (6 bases). Trimming took 4 bases from V and 8 from J, leaving 12 bases between them. The CDR3 length is 12 residues. The CDR3 nucleotides read TGTGCCAGCAGTTGGGGGCTAGAGAAGCAGTACTTC. It yields the protein CASSWGLEKQYF.

The chain combines TRBV11-2 with TRBJ1-2; a possible D gene is TRBD1 (5 bases). This CDR3 is 17 amino acids long. The V end was cut by 3 bases, the J end by 3 bases, with 20 bases between. Germline CDR1 and CDR2: SGHAT and FQNNGV. The CDR3 is CASSFVGSRAGYYGYTF. Written as DNA, the CDR3 is TGTGCCAGCAGCTTCGTAGGGTCCAGGGCGGGGTACTATGGCTACACCTTC.

Comments on this clonotype: One junction end disagrees with the germline gene, perhaps due to a read error. This rearrangement joins TRBV12-3 or TRBV12-4 to TRBJ2-1; D uncertain. The CDR3 has 14 amino acids. The CDR3: CASSLVGSFNEQFF. CDR3 in DNA: TGTGCCAGCAGTTTAGTTGGGTCCTTCAATGAGCAGTTCTTC.

This clonotype has only a few counts. The chain recombines TRBV20-1 with TRBJ1-1; D is undetermined. This CDR3 contains 10 residues. V lost 4 bases to trimming and J lost 6 bases, with 6 bases between them. Germline V gives CDR1 DFQATT, CDR2 SNEGSKA (reference sequence). CDR3 in DNA: TGCAGTGCTATCGACGCTGAAGCTTTCTTT. Residues: CSAIDAEAFF.

This clonotype was seen only a few times. The V gene is TRBV5-1, the J gene TRBJ2-7; 7 bases are shared with TRBD1. Germline loops: CDR1 SGHRS, CDR2 YFSETQ. V lost 0 bases to trimming and J lost 3 bases; unmatched junction nucleotides: 6. There are 15 residues in the CDR3. CDR3 region: CASSLVRGQNYEQYF. CDR3 coding DNA: TGCGCCAGCAGCTTGGTTCGGGGACAGAACTACGAGCAGTACTTC.

This chain links TRBV7-2 with TRBJ1-5, with D tentatively TRBD1 (6 bases). The CDR3 runs 14 residues. Trimming pared 1 base from V and 4 bases from J, leaving 8 bases between. Germline CDR1 and CDR2: SGHTA and FQGNSA. DNA for the CDR3: TGTGCCAGCAGCTTAGTCCAGGGGAATCAGCCCCAGCATTTT. Translated: CASSLVQGNQPQHF.

This clonotype was seen a handful of times. The rearrangement links TRBV6-5 to TRBJ2-1; 12 bases are a match to TRBD2. The CDR3 covers 12 residues. V was clipped by 10 bases and J by 9 bases; unmatched bases: 4. Germline CDR1 MNHEY, CDR2 SVGAGI. The CDR3, as DNA: TGTGCCACCGCACTAGCGGGAGGTGAGCAGTTCTTC. Translated, it gives CATALAGGEQFF.

The chain couples TRBV3-1 to TRBJ2-6; no firm D call. This CDR3 is 13 amino acids long. Per the germline V gene, CDR1 is LGHDT and CDR2 is YNNKEL (reference sequence). The V gene lost 2 bases and the J gene lost 3 bases, with 2 bases spanning the gap. CDR3 in DNA: TGTGCCAGCAGCCAATTTGGGGCCAACGTCCTGACTTTC. This gives the protein CASSQFGANVLTF.